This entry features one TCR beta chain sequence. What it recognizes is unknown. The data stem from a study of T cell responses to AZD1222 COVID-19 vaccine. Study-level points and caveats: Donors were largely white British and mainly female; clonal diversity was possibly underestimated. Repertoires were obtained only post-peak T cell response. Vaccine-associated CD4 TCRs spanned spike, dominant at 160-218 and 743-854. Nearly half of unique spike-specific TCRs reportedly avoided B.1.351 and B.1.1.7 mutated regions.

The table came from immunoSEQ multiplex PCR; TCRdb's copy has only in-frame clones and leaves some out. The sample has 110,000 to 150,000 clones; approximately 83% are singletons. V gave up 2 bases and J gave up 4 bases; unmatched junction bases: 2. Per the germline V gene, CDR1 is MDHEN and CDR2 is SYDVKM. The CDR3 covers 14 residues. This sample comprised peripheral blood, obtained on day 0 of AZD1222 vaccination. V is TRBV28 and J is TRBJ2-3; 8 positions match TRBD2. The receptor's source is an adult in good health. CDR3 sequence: CASSLRGGADTQYF. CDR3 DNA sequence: TGTGCCAGCAGTTTACGGGGGGGGGCAGATACGCAGTATTTT.